The 32 T cell receptor beta chains in this list originate from one sample, sequenced in a study of T-cell reconstitution after alpha-beta-depleted transplantation in children. TCRbeta library construction was performed incorporating unique molecular identifiers. TCRdb passed the PCR reads through MiXCR, listing each CDR3 protein once. The sample holds over 200,000 distinct CDR3 sequences, approximately 10% seen once. Sample: PBMCs, taken before TCRalphabeta/CD19-depleted stem cell transplant. These receptors came from a child less than two years old with acute myeloid leukemia, due to receive a stem cell transplant.

Comment on this clonotype: This clone may be a read error of a much larger clone one base away. The chain joins TRBV25-1 to TRBJ2-2; D perhaps matches TRBD2 (5 bases). Germline CDR1 and CDR2: MGHDK and SYGVNS. CDR3 size: 13 residues. CDR3: CASSEPGPGVLFF. CDR3 nucleotides: TGTGCCAGCAGTGAACCGGGCCCCGGGGTGCTGTTTTTT.

Concerning this clonotype itself: A much larger clone differs by one base, so this may be a read error. V is TRBV5-6 and J is TRBJ2-5, with TRBD2 matching 9 bases. Per germline, CDR1 SGHDT and CDR2 YYEEEE. The length of the CDR3 is 16 residues. CDR3 amino acids: CASSLGLAANQEAQYF. CDR3 nucleotides: TGTGCCAGCAGCTTGGGACTAGCGGCAAACCAAGAGGCCCAGTACTTC. The full variable domain, rest sourced from reference TRBV5-6 and TRBJ2-5, is DAGVTQSPTHLIKTRGQQVTLRCSPKSGHDTVSWYQQALGQGPQFIFQYYEEEERQRGNFPDRFSGHQFPNYSSELNVNALLLGDSALYLCASSLGLAANQEAQYFGPGTRLLVL.

This clonotype was detected only a few times. This chain uses TRBV30 with TRBJ2-2, with a possible D match to TRBD2 (6 bases). CDR1 and CDR2 (germline): GTSNPN, SVGIG (reference sequence). V was pared by 2 bases and J by 1 base, with 11 bases between. The CDR3 runs 15 residues. Here the CDR3 DNA reads TGTGCCTGGAGTCGAGGACTAAAGAACACCGGGGAGCTGTTTTTT. This translates into CAWSRGLKNTGELFF.

This clonotype was picked up many times. This rearrangement joins TRBV5-5 to TRBJ2-1; 8 bases line up with TRBD2. Germline V gives CDR1 SGHKS, CDR2 YYEKEE (reference sequence). V was pared by 5 bases and J by 7 bases, with 11 bases of the junction left unmatched. The CDR3 has 15 residues. CDR3 amino acids: CASRFGRGRRNEQFF. CDR3 sequence (DNA): TGTGCCAGCAGATTTGGTCGCGGGAGGCGAAATGAGCAGTTCTTC.

Ten or more counts support this clonotype. This chain uses TRBV5-6 with TRBJ1-1; D is uncertain. Trimming removed 4 bases from V and 9 bases from J, with 16 bases in between. Per the germline V gene, CDR1 is SGHDT and CDR2 is YYEEEE. The CDR3 runs to 13 residues. In DNA form, the CDR3 reads TGTGCCAGCAGCCTGACCCTCGATGACCAAGCTTTCTTT. The encoded protein is CASSLTLDDQAFF. The full variable domain, in which reference TRBV5-6 and TRBJ1-1 provide the parts outside the CDR3, is DAGVTQSPTHLIKTRGQQVTLRCSPKSGHDTVSWYQQALGQGPQFIFQYYEEEERQRGNFPDRFSGHQFPNYSSELNVNALLLGDSALYLCASSLTLDDQAFFGQGTRLTVV.

This clonotype was seen ten or more times. The rearrangement joins TRBV29-1 to TRBJ2-1; D is unresolved. Trimming took 3 bases from V and 6 from J, leaving 12 bases between them. The germline V gene encodes CDR1 SQVTM and CDR2 ANQGSEA. The CDR3 length is 13 residues. CDR3 residues: CSVDRLVGNEQFF. Here the CDR3 DNA reads TGCAGCGTTGATCGGCTAGTCGGCAATGAGCAGTTCTTC.

This clonotype was seen repeatedly, ten times or more. This rearrangement joins TRBV28 to TRBJ1-3; 8 positions agree with TRBD1. Unmatched junction bases numbered 8, after V lost 8 bases and J lost 2 bases. The CDR3 is 15 residues long. CDR1 and CDR2 from the germline V gene are MDHEN and SYDVKM. The CDR3 region is CASCEPTGAGNTIYF. CDR3 nucleotide sequence: TGTGCCAGCTGTGAACCGACAGGGGCTGGAAACACCATATATTTT.

This clonotype occurred many times. The chain links TRBV9 to TRBJ2-2; a weak D match, TRBD1 (5 bases). V gave up 3 bases and J gave up 6 bases, with 18 bases separating them. This CDR3 comprises 16 residues. Germline CDR1 SGDLS, CDR2 YYNGEE. This CDR3 is CASSAHITGEAGELFF. The CDR3 coding sequence is TGTGCCAGCAGCGCCCACATAACAGGAGAAGCCGGGGAGCTGTTTTTT.

This clonotype was detected a few times. The V call is TRBV21-1, the J call TRBJ2-2; the table's D gene call, TRBD1, was not cross checked with the DNA. TRBV21-1 is flagged as a pseudogene. The CDR3 covers 15 residues. CDR3 DNA: TGTGCCAGCAGCCCGGGACCCCATGGCACCGGGGAGCTGTTTTTT. It yields the protein CASSPGPHGTGELFF.

The table lists this clonotype with a few counts. The V call is TRBV20-1, the J call TRBJ2-5; TRBD1 aligns across 9 bases. V shed 6 bases, J shed 6 bases, and the junction held 8 bases outside the gene matches. The CDR3 has 13 residues. Germline loops: CDR1 DFQATT, CDR2 SNEGSKA (reference sequence). CDR3 in amino acids: CSASGTGWKTQYF. The CDR3 DNA sequence: TGCAGTGCATCCGGGACAGGGTGGAAGACCCAGTACTTC.

Concerning this clonotype: This could be a read error, since a much larger clone is one nucleotide away. This chain connects TRBV6-1 to TRBJ2-1; TRBD1 agrees at 8 bases. J was trimmed by 2 bases and V by 6 bases; bases with no gene match: 9. CDR1 is MNHNS and CDR2 is SASEGT in the germline V gene. The CDR3 totals 16 residues. The CDR3, as DNA: TGTGCCAGCAGAGGGGTAGACAGGGGTACCTACAATGAGCAGTTCTTC. Its translation is CASRGVDRGTYNEQFF.

This clonotype has at least ten counts. This chain links TRBV5-1 with TRBJ2-5; tentative D call: TRBD1 (7 bases). This CDR3 comprises 16 residues. Germline lookup yields CDR1 SGHRS and CDR2 YFSETQ. V lost 4 bases and J lost 5, with 21 bases in between. The CDR3 spells CASSPQGEAAVETQYF. The CDR3 coding sequence is TGCGCCAGCAGCCCCCAGGGGGAGGCCGCCGTGGAGACCCAGTACTTC.

This clonotype appeared many times. V usage is TRBV7-9 and J usage is TRBJ1-1; possible D gene TRBD1, 5 bases. The CDR3 length is 16 residues. V was shortened by 5 bases and J by 0 bases, with 16 bases between the two germline ends. From germline, CDR1 is SEHNR and CDR2 FQNEAQ (reference sequence). The CDR3 DNA sequence: TGTGCCAGCAGCCCCAACCTTCAGGGATTGAACACTGAAGCTTTCTTT. Protein product: CASSPNLQGLNTEAFF.

A single count supports this clonotype. The rearrangement joins TRBV7-8 to TRBJ1-1; D remains unclear. This CDR3 has 15 residues. The germline V gene encodes CDR1 SGHVS and CDR2 FQNEAQ. Deletions cut 3 bases from V and 0 bases from J, with 11 bases between. CDR3 sequence: CASSFGVGMNTEAFF. The CDR3, as DNA: TGTGCCAGCAGCTTCGGGGTAGGGATGAACACTGAAGCTTTCTTT.

In this sample, this clonotype turned up many times. This chain links TRBV24-1 with TRBJ2-5, with a possible D match to TRBD2 (5 bases). The V gene lost 3 bases and the J gene lost 1 base, with 5 bases spanning the gap. This CDR3 has 13 amino acids. Per the germline V gene, CDR1 is KGHDR and CDR2 is SFDVKD. This CDR3 reads CATSDGSQETQYF. The CDR3 region has the DNA TGTGCCACCAGTGATGGGAGCCAAGAGACCCAGTACTTC.

This clonotype has a count of ten or more. The gene calls are TRBV28 and TRBJ2-7, with 14 bases aligning to TRBD2. The CDR3 loop spans 18 amino acids. J lost 2 bases, V lost 5 bases, and 11 bases had no gene match. The germline V gene has CDR1 MDHEN and CDR2 SYDVKM. Written as DNA, the CDR3 is TGTGCCAGCAGTCCTCCGGGACTAGCGGGAGAGGGGACCTACGAGCAGTACTTC. Its protein is CASSPPGLAGEGTYEQYF. Drawing the rest from reference TRBV28 and TRBJ2-7, the complete variable domain is DVKVTQSSRYLVKRTGEKVFLECVQDMDHENMFWYRQDPGLGLRLIYFSYDVKMKEKGDIPEGYSVSREKKERFSLILESASTNQTSMYLCASSPPGLAGEGTYEQYFGPGTRLTVT.

This clonotype was detected many times. V and J are TRBV20-1 and TRBJ1-1, with TRBD1 matching 8 bases. Unmatched junction bases numbered 4, after V lost 1 base and J lost 0 bases. Germline V gene sequence: CDR1 DFQATT, CDR2 SNEGSKA (reference sequence). This CDR3 has 15 residues. DNA for the CDR3: TGCAGTGCTAGAGCGCAGGGGGCGGTGAACACTGAAGCTTTCTTT. Amino acids: CSARAQGAVNTEAFF.

This clonotype was seen at least ten times. The J gene is TRBJ2-1, the V gene TRBV27, with TRBD2 identical over 14 bases. Germline V gene sequence: CDR1 MNHEY, CDR2 SMNVEV (reference sequence). The length of the CDR3 is 18 residues. Germline trimming cut 10 bases from V and 3 bases from J; bases unmatched to any gene: 14. The CDR3 DNA reads TGTGCCACCAGGGGACTAGCGGGAGTGTTAGCGAGCTACAATGAGCAGTTCTTC. It translates to CATRGLAGVLASYNEQFF.

This clonotype was observed many times. This sequence joins TRBV15 and TRBJ2-3, with TRBD2 matching over 7 bases. Per germline, CDR1 LNHNV and CDR2 YYDKDF (reference sequence). Trimming at V came to 0 bases and at J to 0 bases, leaving 0 bases not matched to a gene. The CDR3 consists of 15 residues. In nucleotides, the CDR3 is TGTGCCACCAGCAGAGATAGCGGGAGCACAGATACGCAGTATTTT. Protein: CATSRDSGSTDTQYF.

There are many counts of this clonotype. V gene TRBV12-3 or TRBV12-4 combines with J gene TRBJ1-2; tentative D call: TRBD1 (6 bases). This CDR3 region has 13 residues. V lost 7 bases to trimming and J lost 6 bases, with 15 bases between them. CDR3 sequence (DNA): TGTGCCAGCACCCGGGACACAGGACATGGCTACACCTTC. As protein: CASTRDTGHGYTF.

This clonotype was seen more than once but under ten times. The chain uses TRBV29-1 and TRBJ2-3; D gene ambiguous. The germline CDR1 and CDR2 sequences are SQVTM and ANQGSEA. CDR3 length: 13 residues. The V end was cut by 5 bases, the J end by 4 bases, with 13 bases between. In DNA, the CDR3 is TGCAGCGTTCGAATGGCGTCGGCAGATACGCAGTATTTT. Its translation: CSVRMASADTQYF.

At least ten counts were recorded for this clonotype. This chain connects TRBV19 to TRBJ1-2; D ambiguous. This CDR3 spans 15 amino acids. In germline, CDR1 is LNHDA, CDR2 SQIVND (reference sequence). V lost 7 bases to trimming and J lost 4 bases, with 19 bases between them. The CDR3 coding sequence is TGTGCCAGTAAGAGACAACATACGGAAACCTATGGCTACACCTTC. Translating it yields CASKRQHTETYGYTF.

This clonotype was observed many times. This could be a read error, since a much larger clone is one nucleotide away. This chain connects TRBV7-9 to TRBJ2-3; D is unclear. The germline V and J ends were trimmed by 5 bases and 3 bases, with 6 bases remaining between them. The CDR3 extends over 12 amino acids. Germline-derived CDR1 and CDR2 are SEHNR and FQNEAQ (reference sequence). CDR3 loop: CASSPRTDTQYF. CDR3 DNA sequence: TGTGCCAGCAGCCCGAGGACAGATACGCAGTATTTT.

This clonotype was observed at least ten times. The V and J genes are TRBV28 and TRBJ2-7; 9 bases match TRBD1. The CDR3 is 15 amino acids. Losses at the gene ends were 6 bases for V and 7 bases for J; bases not matched to a gene: 13. The V gene's germline CDR1 is MDHEN and CDR2 SYDVKM. The DNA of the CDR3 is TGTGCCAGCAGGTCGGAGACAGGGGGGTCCGGAGAGCAGTACTTC. This translates into CASRSETGGSGEQYF.

This clonotype was recorded many times. The chain uses TRBV2 and TRBJ2-5, with unresolved D. Per germline, CDR1 SNHLY and CDR2 FYNNEI. Trimming shortened V by 0 bases and J by 5 bases, and 10 bases separated the two germline ends. The CDR3 is made up of 14 amino acids. The CDR3 protein is CASSEAQRTETQYF. The CDR3 nucleotides read TGTGCCAGCAGTGAAGCACAGCGTACGGAGACCCAGTACTTC. Combining the CDR3 with reference TRBV2 and TRBJ2-5 gives the whole variable domain EPEVTQTPSHQVTQMGQEVILRCVPISNHLYFYWYRQILGQKVEFLVSFYNNEISEKSEIFDDQFSVERPDGSNFTLKIRSTKLEDSAMYFCASSEAQRTETQYFGPGTRLLVL.

This clonotype was seen a handful of times. The V call is TRBV6-5, the J call TRBJ2-7; 7 bases fit TRBD2. CDR3 length: 17 residues. The ends lost 0 bases at V and 2 bases at J; junction bases unmatched: 10. Germline V gives CDR1 MNHEY, CDR2 SVGAGI. The CDR3 sequence: CASSYSSPIAGPYEQYF. DNA for the CDR3: TGTGCCAGCAGTTACTCCAGTCCTATAGCGGGTCCCTACGAGCAGTACTTC.

This clonotype was detected ten times or more. This chain connects TRBV6-1 to TRBJ2-7; TRBD2 agrees at 7 bases. The CDR3 runs 16 residues. Germline V lookup: CDR1 MNHNS, CDR2 SASEGT. V trimming: 2 bases; J trimming: 0 bases; junction bases outside the gene matches: 7. The CDR3 DNA sequence: TGTGCCAGCAGTGAACCCCCAGCGGGAAGCTCCTACGAGCAGTACTTC. Protein: CASSEPPAGSSYEQYF.

This clonotype came up many times. This chain links TRBV18 with TRBJ2-1; maybe TRBD2 (5 bases). This CDR3 contains 12 residues. Trimming removed 3 bases from V and 15 bases from J, with 15 bases in between. CDR1 is KGHSH, CDR2 LQKENI, per germline. The CDR3 sequence: CASSPEGLGSFF. The CDR3 DNA follows: TGTGCCAGCTCACCGGAAGGACTTGGGTCGTTCTTC. The full variable domain, rest sourced from reference TRBV18 and TRBJ2-1, is NAGVMQNPRHLVRRRGQEARLRCSPMKGHSHVYWYRQLPEEGLKFMVYLQKENIIDESGMPKERFSAEFPKEGPSILRIQQVVRGDSAAYFCASSPEGLGSFFGPGTRLTVL.

This clonotype was recorded once. Since a much larger clone is just one base distant, this may be a read error. This rearrangement joins TRBV7-2 to TRBJ1-4; 11 bases map to TRBD1. The CDR3 sequence is 13 residues long. CDR1 is SGHTA, CDR2 FQGNSA, per germline. CDR3 protein: CAGSWTGGEKLFF. The CDR3 DNA reads as TGTGCCGGCAGCTGGACAGGGGGCGAAAAACTGTTTTTT. The full variable domain, rest sourced from reference TRBV7-2 and TRBJ1-4, is GAGVSQSPSNKVTEKGKDVELRCDPISGHTALYWYRQSLGQGLEFLIYFQGNSAPDKSGLPSDRFSAERTGGSVSTLTIQRTQQEDSAVYLCAGSWTGGEKLFFGSGTQLSVL.

This clonotype has more than one count but fewer than ten. The rearrangement links TRBV15 to TRBJ2-3; 8 bases map to TRBD1. V lost 0 bases, J lost 1 base, and 3 bases stayed unmatched. Germline values: CDR1 LNHNV, CDR2 YYDKDF (reference sequence). This CDR3 region has 16 residues. The CDR3 sequence is CATSRDETGGTDTQYF. CDR3 coding DNA: TGTGCCACCAGCAGAGACGAGACAGGGGGCACAGATACGCAGTATTTT.

In regard to this clonotype: A much larger clone lies one base from this, so it may be a read error. The chain couples TRBV24-1 to TRBJ2-3; 8 bases agree with TRBD1. Germline lookup yields CDR1 KGHDR and CDR2 SFDVKD. The CDR3 is 17 residues long. CDR3 amino acids: CATSDPGRRTGTDTHYF. The CDR3 nucleotides read TGTGCCACCAGTGATCCTGGCCGAAGGACAGGGACAGATACGCATTATTTT.

This clonotype was counted many times. The rearrangement joins TRBV5-1 to TRBJ1-1, with 8 bases matching TRBD1. J was trimmed by 0 bases and V by 1 base; bases with no gene match: 8. There are 17 residues in the CDR3. Germline V gene sequence: CDR1 SGHRS, CDR2 YFSETQ. In DNA, the CDR3 is TGCGCCAGCAGCTTGACCGGACAGGGATTAATGAACACTGAAGCTTTCTTT. This gives the protein CASSLTGQGLMNTEAFF.